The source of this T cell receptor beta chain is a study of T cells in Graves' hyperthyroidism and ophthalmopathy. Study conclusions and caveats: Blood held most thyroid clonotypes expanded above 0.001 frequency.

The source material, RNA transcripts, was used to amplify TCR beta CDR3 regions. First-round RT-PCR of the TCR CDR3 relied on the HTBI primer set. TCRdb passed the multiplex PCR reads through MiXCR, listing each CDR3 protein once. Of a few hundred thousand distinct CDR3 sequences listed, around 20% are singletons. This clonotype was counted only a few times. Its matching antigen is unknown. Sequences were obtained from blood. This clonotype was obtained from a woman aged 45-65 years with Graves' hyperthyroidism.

The CDR3 DNA reads as TGTGCCAGCAGCCTACCTAGAGCAGGGAACTATGGCTACACCTTC. This sequence encodes CASSLPRAGNYGYTF. The chain has TRBV7-2 and TRBJ1-2; TRBD1 might be the D (5 bases). The CDR3 has 15 residues. V was clipped by 5 bases and J by 2 bases, with 15 bases between them. CDR1 and CDR2 from the germline V gene are SGHTA and FQGNSA. Based on the CDR3 plus reference TRBV7-2 and TRBJ1-2, the full variable domain is GAGVSQSPSNKVTEKGKDVELRCDPISGHTALYWYRQSLGQGLEFLIYFQGNSAPDKSGLPSDRFSAERTGGSVSTLTIQRTQQEDSAVYLCASSLPRAGNYGYTFGSGTRLTVV.